This T cell receptor (beta chain) was identified during a study of identical twins. This clonotype was seen repeatedly, ten times or more. What it binds is unknown. Overall study findings and caveats: Beta out-of-frame twin sharing showed a weaker excess. Conclusions relied on cross-sectional statistical analysis, not following the same donors.

TCRdb re-called the 5' RACE reads through MiXCR, storing one row per CDR3 protein. The sample carries around 290,000 distinct CDR3 sequences, roughly 10% recorded once. The same data also contributed to another study, on yellow fever vaccine responses in identical twins.

The specimen sequenced was CD8+ T cells sorted from blood. The source is a woman younger than 35 in good health.

Here the CDR3 DNA reads TGCGCCAGCAGTGAATTCAGGGATGGGGACTACGAGCAGTACTTC. This encodes CASSEFRDGDYEQYF. This chain joins TRBV10-2 and TRBJ2-7; tentative D call: TRBD1 (5 bases). The CDR3 covers 15 residues. Germline assignment: CDR1 WSHSY and CDR2 SAAADI. The germline V and J ends were trimmed by 3 bases and 3 bases, with 15 bases remaining between them.